These 25 T cell receptor beta chains were sequenced from one sample in a study of human T cells and chemical hapten exposure. Time point meaning: patch test 1, 2 weeks after DPC sensitization. The treatment: therapeutic diphenylcyclopropenone sensitization with weekly scalp DPC. TCRdb reprocessed the RACE reads via MiXCR and lists one record per CDR3 protein. In the table there are approximately 74,000 distinct CDR3 sequences, about 31% of which are singletons. Source: whole blood, taken in connection with sensitization to the hapten diphenylcyclopropenone (DPC). Receptors were obtained from a man aged 40-55 years with alopecia areata. Some clones in this sample may be carry-over from other donors' samples.

The rearrangement links TRBV20-1 to TRBJ1-2; D is uncertain. V was shortened by 2 bases and J by 8 bases, with 18 bases between the two germline ends. The length of the CDR3 is 14 residues. Germline V gives CDR1 DFQATT, CDR2 SNEGSKA (reference sequence). The DNA for the CDR3 is TGCAGTGCTAGATCGGTTGAGGGAACTATGGGCTACACCTTC. As protein: CSARSVEGTMGYTF.

This clonotype was counted a few times. The CDR3 here is CASSPNQLNYGYTF. CDR3 bases: TGTGCCAGCAGCCCCAATCAACTTAACTATGGCTACACCTTC. The chain employs TRBV6-2 or TRBV6-3 and TRBJ1-2; the D is unclear. Germline V gene data show CDR1 as MNHEY and CDR2 as SVGEGT. This CDR3 is built from 14 residues. The V end was cut by 6 bases, the J end by 1 base, with 12 bases between.

The chain joins TRBV28 to TRBJ2-3; D gene uncertain. CDR3 length: 15 amino acids. With 3 bases removed from V and 3 bases from J, the gap between germline ends came to 13 bases. Germline CDR1 and CDR2: MDHEN and SYDVKM. CDR3 residues: CASSFSERSTDTQYF. CDR3 nucleotides: TGTGCCAGCAGTTTCAGCGAAAGATCTACAGATACGCAGTATTTT.

This clonotype appeared a few times. The chain recombines TRBV12-3 or TRBV12-4 with TRBJ2-7, with D maybe TRBD2 (6 bases). This CDR3 spans 13 amino acids. V was pared by 8 bases and J by 0 bases, with 11 bases between. CDR3 sequence reads: CASRDLSSYEQYF. CDR3 sequence (DNA): TGTGCCAGCCGGGACTTGAGCTCCTACGAGCAGTACTTC.

This clonotype was observed once. The rearrangement uses TRBV20-1 and TRBJ1-6, with D uncertain. V was cut by 2 bases and J by 3 bases, with 8 bases left in between. This CDR3 is 14 amino acids long. Germline values: CDR1 DFQATT, CDR2 SNEGSKA (reference sequence). Here the CDR3 DNA reads TGCAGTGCTAGACTCGCCGTCTATAATTCACCCCTCCACTTT. Protein: CSARLAVYNSPLHF.

Only a few counts were recorded for this clonotype. This chain joins TRBV6-2 or TRBV6-3 and TRBJ2-1; D might be TRBD2 (8 bases). The CDR3 runs to 19 residues. Germline V gene lookup returns CDR1 MNHEY and CDR2 SVGEGT. V was clipped by 4 bases and J by 4 bases, with 26 bases between them. The CDR3 protein is CASSSPRGGPSGGYNEQFF. The CDR3 DNA is TGTGCCAGCAGTTCCCCGCGAGGGGGCCCGAGCGGGGGATACAATGAGCAGTTCTTC.

A single count supports this clonotype. CDR3 bases: TGTGCCAGCAGTTTAAGGGGTAGGGCAGTGGCCTACTCTGGAAACACCATATATTTT. Its translation: CASSLRGRAVAYSGNTIYF. The genes are TRBV28 and TRBJ1-3; D possibly corresponds to TRBD1 (5 bases). This CDR3 comprises 19 residues. Germline CDR1 and CDR2: MDHEN and SYDVKM. Trimming left V 2 bases short and J 0 bases short, with 20 bases between.

This CDR3 reads CASSPGGWAENQPQHF. In nucleotides, the CDR3 is TGTGCCAGCAGCCCAGGCGGATGGGCGGAGAATCAGCCCCAGCATTTT. V gene TRBV7-6 combines with J gene TRBJ1-5; D remains ambiguous. The CDR3 sequence is 16 residues long. V lost 5 bases and J 4 bases, leaving 18 bases between the germline ends. The germline gives CDR1 SGHVS, CDR2 FNYEAQ.

As DNA, the CDR3 is TGTGCCAGCAGCTCGACAGGGGTCTTGACCGAGCAGTACTTC. Protein: CASSSTGVLTEQYF. The genes are TRBV7-2 and TRBJ2-7, with 8 positions matching TRBD1. Trimming took 4 bases from V and 6 from J; bases not matched to a gene: 8. Germline values: CDR1 SGHTA, CDR2 FQGNSA. CDR3 length equals 14 residues.

The V call is TRBV7-3, the J call TRBJ2-3, with D possibly being TRBD1 or TRBD2 (5 bases each). The CDR3 runs 15 residues. V lost 1 base, J lost 0 bases, and 8 bases lay in between. Per germline, CDR1 SGHTA and CDR2 FQGTGA. CDR3 in amino acids: CASSLIGGSTDTQYF. In DNA form, the CDR3 reads TGTGCCAGCAGCTTAATTGGGGGTAGCACAGATACGCAGTATTTT.

The rearrangement links TRBV3-1 to TRBJ1-5, with D hard to call. CDR1 and CDR2 (germline): LGHDT, YNNKEL (reference sequence). The CDR3 totals 13 residues. V dropped 4 bases and J dropped 7 bases, with 11 bases sitting between them. CDR3 residues: CASSPSWTQPQHF. The DNA of the CDR3 is TGTGCCAGCAGCCCCAGCTGGACGCAGCCCCAGCATTTT.

The CDR3 sequence is CSALGTGEEKLFF. The CDR3 bases are TGCAGTGCGTTAGGGACGGGGGAGGAAAAACTGTTTTTT. The chain couples TRBV20-1 to TRBJ1-4; possible D gene TRBD1, 5 bases. Trimming took off 6 bases at V and 8 bases at J, with 16 bases between the two ends. This CDR3 is built from 13 residues. Germline V gene lookup returns CDR1 DFQATT and CDR2 SNEGSKA (reference sequence).

This clonotype was found a few times. The gene calls are TRBV3-1 and TRBJ2-4, with D possibly matching TRBD2 (6 bases). The germline V gene encodes CDR1 LGHDT and CDR2 YNNKEL (reference sequence). Trimming left V 6 bases short and J 5 bases short, with 11 bases between. The CDR3 covers 13 residues. In DNA form, the CDR3 reads TGTGCCAGCAGAAATTGGAGGGAAAACATTCAGTACTTC. Translated, it gives CASRNWRENIQYF.

This clonotype was seen more than once but under ten times. This rearrangement joins TRBV11-2 to TRBJ2-1, with 8 bases aligning to TRBD2. The CDR3 sequence is 14 residues long. Trimming removed 4 bases from V and 7 bases from J; junction bases left unmatched: 6. CDR1 SGHAT and CDR2 FQNNGV come from the germline V gene. DNA of the CDR3: TGTGCCAGCAGCTCTCGACTAGCGAGGAATGAGCAGTTCTTC. Translating it yields CASSSRLARNEQFF.

In this sample, this clonotype turned up a few times. Here the CDR3 reads CASSLLRDRDTEAFF. For the CDR3, the DNA is TGTGCCAGCAGCTTACTCCGGGACAGGGACACTGAAGCTTTCTTT. The chain links TRBV7-2 to TRBJ1-1; 9 bases align to TRBD1. Germline CDR1 reads SGHTA; CDR2 reads FQGNSA. The CDR3 totals 15 residues. Losses at the gene ends were 2 bases for V and 3 bases for J; bases not matched to a gene: 4. The full variable domain, in which reference TRBV7-2 and TRBJ1-1 provide the parts outside the CDR3, is GAGVSQSPSNKVTEKGKDVELRCDPISGHTALYWYRQSLGQGLEFLIYFQGNSAPDKSGLPSDRFSAERTGGSVSTLTIQRTQQEDSAVYLCASSLLRDRDTEAFFGQGTRLTVV.

The chain recombines TRBV20-1 with TRBJ2-3; tentative D call: TRBD1 (5 bases). The CDR3 is 13 residues long. Trimming removed 4 bases from V and 5 bases from J, with 13 bases in between. Germline loops: CDR1 DFQATT, CDR2 SNEGSKA (reference sequence). CDR3 nucleotide sequence: TGCAGTGCTACCCACCAGGGTCAAGATACGCAGTATTTT. This gives the protein CSATHQGQDTQYF.

V is TRBV28 and J is TRBJ2-6; a weak D match, TRBD2 (6 bases). Germline-derived CDR1 and CDR2 are MDHEN and SYDVKM. V dropped 4 bases and J dropped 0 bases, with 7 bases sitting between them. The CDR3 is made up of 15 amino acids. CDR3 nucleotides: TGTGCCAGCAGTTCGGGAGCCTCTGGGGCCAACGTCCTGACTTTC. Its protein is CASSSGASGANVLTF.

The chain combines TRBV27 with TRBJ2-3; D uncertain. V lost 3 bases, J lost 6 bases, and 16 bases lay in between. The CDR3 length is 15 residues. Germline V CDR1 and CDR2: MNHEY, SMNVEV (reference sequence). Here the CDR3 reads CASSLLSLESDTQYF. For the CDR3, the DNA is TGTGCCAGCAGTTTGTTGTCCCTAGAGTCCGATACGCAGTATTTT.

This clonotype was observed a handful of times. J is TRBJ2-7 and V is TRBV11-1; D remains ambiguous. The V gene lost 2 bases and the J gene lost 4 bases, with 9 bases spanning the gap. The V gene's germline CDR1 is SGHAT and CDR2 FQDESV (reference sequence). The CDR3 has 13 amino acids. The CDR3 region has the DNA TGTGCCAGCAGCTTATTATCGGTTTACGAGCAGTACTTC. Its translation is CASSLLSVYEQYF.

This chain uses TRBV5-8 with TRBJ2-7; tentatively, D is TRBD1 or TRBD2 (7 bases each). V was clipped by 5 bases and J by 4 bases, with 16 bases between them. The CDR3 sequence is 14 residues long. The germline CDR1 and CDR2 sequences are SGHTS and YDEGEE. Here the CDR3 DNA reads TGTGCCAGCAGATCCGCAGGGGGAGGGTACGAGCAGTACTTC. This translates into CASRSAGGGYEQYF.

The chain has TRBV6-2 or TRBV6-3 and TRBJ2-1; TRBD1 aligns across 11 bases. Germline assignment: CDR1 MNHEY and CDR2 SVGEGT. The CDR3 is 15 amino acids. The J segment lost 8 bases and the V segment lost 7 bases, leaving 10 bases of the junction unmatched. The CDR3 sequence is CASTGQGASAHEQFF. The CDR3 DNA is TGTGCCAGCACCGGACAGGGGGCGTCAGCCCATGAGCAGTTCTTC.

The chain joins TRBV6-5 to TRBJ2-7, with a tentative D call TRBD2 (6 bases). Germline assignment: CDR1 MNHEY and CDR2 SVGAGI. Deletions cut 3 bases from V and 2 bases from J, with 11 bases between. The CDR3 is made up of 14 amino acids. The CDR3 sequence: CASSYSTSAYEQYF. CDR3 bases: TGTGCCAGCAGTTATTCGACTAGTGCCTACGAGCAGTACTTC.

The chain employs TRBV12-3 or TRBV12-4 and TRBJ2-3; no clear D. V shed 6 bases and J shed 4 bases, with 11 bases lying between them. The CDR3 length is 13 residues. CDR3 sequence reads: CASSPGSADTQYF. Here the CDR3 DNA reads TGTGCCAGCAGCCCGGGCAGCGCAGATACGCAGTATTTT.

This clonotype turned up a few times. The gene calls are TRBV6-5 and TRBJ2-7, with 7 bases lining up with TRBD1. The CDR3 has 14 residues. The V segment lost 2 bases and the J segment 7 bases; nucleotides outside the gene matches: 8. CDR1 and CDR2 from the germline V gene are MNHEY and SVGAGI. The CDR3 loop is CASSYERGPGEQYF. For the CDR3, the DNA is TGTGCCAGCAGTTACGAAAGGGGGCCGGGTGAGCAGTACTTC.

The chain has TRBV9 and TRBJ2-7; 13 bases line up with TRBD2. CDR1 and CDR2 (germline): SGDLS, YYNGEE. This CDR3 has 16 amino acids. Trimming cost V 3 bases and J 2 bases; bases outside gene matches: 5. The CDR3 nucleotides read TGTGCCAGCAGCGCCAGCGGGACTAGCGGGACCTACGAGCAGTACTTC. Translation gives CASSASGTSGTYEQYF. Together with reference TRBV9 and TRBJ2-7, the CDR3 gives the full variable domain: DSGVTQTPKHLITATGQRVTLRCSPRSGDLSVYWYQQSLDQGLQFLIQYYNGEERAKGNILERFSAQQFPDLHSELNLSSLELGDSALYFCASSASGTSGTYEQYFGPGTRLTVT.